Detailed here is one T cell receptor (beta chain). This entry belongs to a study of shared clonotypes between healthy human individuals. Nashville, Tennessee was home to all donors, who were Caucasian adults. Some clones are missing from TCRdb's copy, which holds only in-frame ones; the method was immunoSEQ multiplex PCR. The data show around 1 million clones, about 80% seen once. Trimming shortened V by 4 bases and J by 9 bases, and 23 bases separated the two germline ends. The CDR3 runs 16 residues. Germline lookup yields CDR1 SGHRS and CDR2 YFSETQ. The sequence was collected from a man between 18 and 35 years old in good health. The chain employs TRBV5-1 and TRBJ2-1, with D possibly TRBD2 on 6 matching bases. The sequenced material came from memory CD4+ T cells sorted from blood. Subset described: CD45RA-negative fraction. The CDR3 DNA reads TGCGCCAGCAGCCTCGAGGGACTCTCAATGATCGGTGAGCAGTTCTTC. Translation: CASSLEGLSMIGEQFF. Looking up the rest from reference TRBV5-1 and TRBJ2-1 gives the full variable domain: KAGVTQTPRYLIKTRGQQVTLSCSPISGHRSVSWYQQTPGQGLQFLFEYFSETQRNKGNFPGRFSGRQFSNSRSEMNVSTLELGDSALYLCASSLEGLSMIGEQFFGPGTRLTVL.